This entry lists 25 T cell receptor beta chains sequenced from one sample in a study of OX40 agonist ivuxolimab in advanced cancers. Assay: immunoSEQ multiplex PCR; the TCRdb copy retains only in-frame clones and omits some. Among 60,000 to 90,000 clones listed, 70% to 85% were seen once. Sample: CD4+ or CD8+ T cells sorted from blood, taken in a trial of the OX40 agonist ivuxolimab. The origin of the receptors is an adult with an advanced solid tumor such as melanoma, head and neck, liver or kidney cancer.

The chain uses TRBV5-1 and TRBJ2-4; D gene unclear. The CDR3 extends over 14 amino acids. Per the germline V gene, CDR1 is SGHRS and CDR2 is YFSETQ. The V end was cut by 6 bases, the J end by 0 bases, with 10 bases between. The CDR3 DNA is TGCGCCAGCAAGGAAACGTTAGCCAAAAACATTCAGTACTTC. Encoded protein: CASKETLAKNIQYF.

CDR3 sequence reads: CASRTGSYEQYF. The DNA of the CDR3 is TGTGCCAGCCGGACAGGGTCCTACGAGCAGTACTTC. The chain recombines TRBV28 with TRBJ2-7, with 8 bases lining up with TRBD1. V lost 8 bases, J lost 1 base, and 1 base stayed unmatched. The V gene's germline CDR1 is MDHEN and CDR2 SYDVKM. CDR3 size: 12 residues.

The chain joins TRBV27 to TRBJ2-3, with D possibly being TRBD1 (5 bases). The germline V gene has CDR1 MNHEY and CDR2 SMNVEV (reference sequence). V was cut by 5 bases and J by 0 bases, with 21 bases left in between. The CDR3 has 18 amino acids. The CDR3 sequence: CASSTRVPRSTSTDTQYF. The CDR3 DNA follows: TGTGCCAGCAGTACCAGGGTCCCGCGTTCTACTAGCACAGATACGCAGTATTTT.

The chain uses TRBV18 and TRBJ1-2; D gene ambiguous. V shed 6 bases and J shed 3 bases, with 11 bases lying between them. CDR3 size: 13 residues. In germline, CDR1 is KGHSH, CDR2 LQKENI. CDR3 bases: TGTGCCAGCTCGAGGGCCAGAGACTATGGCTACACCTTC. This encodes CASSRARDYGYTF.

The rearrangement links TRBV11-2 to TRBJ2-5; TRBD2 matches at 8 bases. Trimming removed 1 base from V and 5 bases from J; junction bases left unmatched: 9. The CDR3 runs 16 residues. Germline lookup yields CDR1 SGHAT and CDR2 FQNNGV. Written as DNA, the CDR3 is TGTGCCAGCAGCTTAGGGGTCCAGCGGGGGTGGGAGACCCAGTACTTC. Translating it yields CASSLGVQRGWETQYF.

The chain combines TRBV4-2 with TRBJ1-2; no firm D call. The CDR3 runs to 16 residues. The germline V and J ends were trimmed by 0 bases and 1 base, with 12 bases remaining between them. Germline CDR1 and CDR2: LGHNA and YNFKEQ. CDR3 amino acids: CASSQETAWDNYGYTF. For the CDR3, the DNA is TGTGCCAGCAGCCAAGAAACAGCGTGGGATAACTATGGCTACACCTTC.

J is TRBJ1-6 and V is TRBV5-4, with no clear D. Trimming took 1 base from V and 5 from J, leaving 10 bases between them. This CDR3 is 15 amino acids long. Germline V gene sequence: CDR1 SGHNT, CDR2 YYREEE (reference sequence). The CDR3 nucleotides are TGTGCCAGCAGCTTGATTGGGGTGGATAATTCACCCCTCCACTTT. This sequence encodes CASSLIGVDNSPLHF.

The V call is TRBV7-8, the J call TRBJ2-5; D uncertain. Germline V lookup: CDR1 SGHVS, CDR2 FQNEAQ. Trimming left V 5 bases short and J 3 bases short, with 19 bases between. The CDR3 loop spans 16 amino acids. The CDR3: CASSIPPPRAKETQYF. As DNA, the CDR3 is TGTGCCAGCAGCATCCCTCCCCCACGGGCCAAAGAGACCCAGTACTTC.

The rearrangement joins TRBV18 to TRBJ2-7; 12 bases line up with TRBD2. Trimming cost V 6 bases and J 0 bases; bases outside gene matches: 18. This CDR3 comprises 20 residues. Per the germline V gene, CDR1 is KGHSH and CDR2 is LQKENI. The CDR3 nucleotides read TGTGCCAGCTCCATCACCTCGGCTAGCGGGAGGGCCAGGGCCTCCTACGAGCAGTACTTC. Its translation: CASSITSASGRARASYEQYF.

The V call is TRBV7-9, the J call TRBJ1-6, with 8 nucleotides matching TRBD1. Germline-derived CDR1 and CDR2 are SEHNR and FQNEAQ (reference sequence). Unmatched junction bases numbered 11, after V lost 4 bases and J lost 9 bases. The CDR3 runs to 16 residues. The CDR3 here is CASSSGQGYSRSPLHF. DNA of the CDR3: TGTGCCAGCAGCTCTGGACAGGGCTACTCTCGTTCACCCCTCCACTTT.

The gene calls are TRBV25-1 and TRBJ1-3; D unresolved. Germline CDR1 is MGHDK and CDR2 is SYGVNS. Trimming stripped 2 bases from V and 4 bases from J, with 9 bases between. There are 14 residues in the CDR3. CDR3 bases: TGTGCCAGCAGTGAAGAGGGCTCCGGAAACACCATATATTTT. It specifies CASSEEGSGNTIYF. The variable domain in full, completed from reference TRBV25-1 and TRBJ1-3, reads EADIYQTPRYLVIGTGKKITLECSQTMGHDKMYWYQQDPGMELHLIHYSYGVNSTEKGDLSSESTVSRIRTEHFPLTLESARPSHTSQYLCASSEEGSGNTIYFGEGSWLTVV.

This clone was seen only a few times. V is TRBV28 and J is TRBJ1-2; tentatively, D is TRBD1 (5 bases). Looked up from germline, CDR1 is MDHEN and CDR2 is SYDVKM. The germline V and J ends were trimmed by 3 bases and 7 bases, with 21 bases remaining between them. CDR3 length equals 16 residues. CDR3 sequence reads: CASSFWGIGGGTGYTF. The DNA for the CDR3 is TGTGCCAGCAGTTTTTGGGGTATTGGGGGAGGGACTGGCTACACCTTC.

This clone was seen a single time. This chain links TRBV28 with TRBJ1-1; D uncertain. Between the trimmed V and J ends, which lost 8 bases and 3 bases, there was a span of 13 bases. Per germline, CDR1 MDHEN and CDR2 SYDVKM. There are 13 residues in the CDR3. The CDR3 reads CASPGRGDTEAFF. DNA for the CDR3: TGTGCCAGCCCCGGTCGTGGGGACACTGAAGCTTTCTTT.

This chain joins TRBV18 and TRBJ1-4; no definite D call. Looked up from germline, CDR1 is KGHSH and CDR2 is LQKENI. The CDR3 covers 17 residues. Deletions cut 0 bases from V and 2 bases from J, with 13 bases between. CDR3 sequence: CASSPPNPRETNEKLFF. CDR3 bases: TGTGCCAGCTCACCACCGAATCCGAGGGAGACTAATGAAAAACTGTTTTTT.

The chain employs TRBV28 and TRBJ2-7; 7 nucleotides line up with TRBD1. J lost 3 bases, V lost 5 bases, and 7 bases had no gene match. Germline CDR1 reads MDHEN; CDR2 reads SYDVKM. The CDR3 sequence is 14 residues long. The CDR3 DNA is TGTGCCAGCAGTGTCTCGGGACAGCACTACGAGCAGTACGTC. Its translation: CASSVSGQHYEQYV.

The chain links TRBV7-9 to TRBJ1-2; unclear D gene. CDR1 and CDR2 from the germline V gene are SEHNR and FQNEAQ (reference sequence). The CDR3 has 12 residues. The V gene lost 3 bases and the J gene lost 10 bases, with 12 bases spanning the gap. CDR3 in DNA: TGTGCCAGCAGCTTCGCCGACGGTGCCTACACCTTC. Translation: CASSFADGAYTF.

The chain links TRBV19 to TRBJ1-5; possible D gene TRBD1, 5 bases. The CDR3 sequence is 14 residues long. The germline CDR1 and CDR2 sequences are LNHDA and SQIVND (reference sequence). Trimming left V 10 bases short and J 0 bases short, with 13 bases between. CDR3 bases: TGTGCCACCGACCGGGGGTATAGCAATCAGCCCCAGCATTTT. It specifies CATDRGYSNQPQHF.

This clone was picked up a small number of times. The chain has TRBV7-9 and TRBJ2-2; 8 bases agree with TRBD2. CDR3 length: 13 amino acids. CDR1 SEHNR and CDR2 FQNEAQ come from the germline V gene (reference sequence). V lost 8 bases and J lost 6; bases outside the gene matches: 5. The CDR3 is CASGGLDAGELFF. Here the CDR3 DNA reads TGTGCCAGCGGGGGACTAGACGCCGGGGAGCTGTTTTTT.

This chain links TRBV19 with TRBJ2-5; 11 bases are a match to TRBD2. The V and J ends lost 6 bases and 4 bases, in that order; junction bases with no gene match: 7. CDR3 length: 15 amino acids. Germline-derived CDR1 and CDR2 are LNHDA and SQIVND (reference sequence). CDR3 sequence: CASRRGSGRGETQYF. The CDR3 coding sequence is TGTGCCAGTAGACGGGGTAGCGGGAGGGGAGAGACCCAGTACTTC.

The CDR3 is CASSLVTGSNTGELFF. The DNA for the CDR3 is TGTGCCAGCAGCTTAGTCACAGGTTCGAACACCGGGGAGCTGTTTTTT. This sequence joins TRBV7-6 and TRBJ2-2; D perhaps matches TRBD1 (5 bases). The CDR3 runs to 16 residues. The germline V gene has CDR1 SGHVS and CDR2 FNYEAQ. V lost 1 base, J lost 0 bases, and 9 bases lay in between.

This chain links TRBV28 with TRBJ1-2; the D is unclear. Germline V gene data show CDR1 as MDHEN and CDR2 as SYDVKM. The CDR3 totals 12 residues. The ends were cut back, 2 bases at V and 6 bases at J, with 7 bases in the middle. The CDR3 here is CASSLPTDGYTF. The DNA for the CDR3 is TGTGCCAGCAGTTTACCGACGGATGGCTACACCTTC.

V and J are TRBV7-8 and TRBJ1-3, with D unclear. Per the germline V gene, CDR1 is SGHVS and CDR2 is FQNEAQ. V shed 1 base and J shed 3 bases, with 10 bases lying between them. The length of the CDR3 is 15 residues. CDR3 protein: CASSLENALGNTIYF. The CDR3 region has the DNA TGTGCCAGCAGCTTAGAAAATGCGCTTGGAAACACCATATATTTT.

This clone was seen a few times. The rearrangement links TRBV4-2 to TRBJ2-3; 7 bases match TRBD2. Germline CDR1 LGHNA, CDR2 YNFKEQ. V lost 4 bases, J lost 1 base, and 8 bases stayed unmatched. The CDR3 length is 16 residues. The CDR3 loop is CASSPLGAGGTDTQYF. CDR3 bases: TGTGCCAGCAGCCCCCTCGGCGCGGGGGGCACAGATACGCAGTATTTT.

V usage is TRBV5-1 and J usage is TRBJ2-5; 7 nucleotides align to TRBD1. From germline, CDR1 is SGHRS and CDR2 YFSETQ. This CDR3 spans 16 amino acids. V shed 0 bases and J 2 bases; nucleotides not matched to a gene: 7. This CDR3 reads CASSLGSGGKQETQYF. For the CDR3, the DNA is TGCGCCAGCAGCTTGGGGTCAGGGGGTAAGCAAGAGACCCAGTACTTC.

This clone occurred a few times. The V gene is TRBV7-2, the J gene TRBJ1-1; no reliable D call. The V and J ends lost 3 bases and 1 base respectively, with 9 bases between them. This CDR3 has 14 amino acids. CDR1 and CDR2 (germline): SGHTA, FQGNSA. The CDR3 coding sequence is TGTGCCAGCAGCTTCCAGAGACAGAACACTGAAGCTTTCTTT. Its protein product is CASSFQRQNTEAFF.